One and the same sample provided the 21 T cell receptor beta chains below, sequenced in a study of shared clonotypes between healthy human individuals (dated by TCRdb to 2020 to 2022). The library relied on the immunoSEQ multiplex PCR assay. This is the immuneACCESS table as TCRdb keeps it, with only in-frame sequences that have V and J called. A part of the clones is gone; compared with another copy, unresolved V genes explain less than half, and the rest is unexplained. Within this sample are 1.6 million or so clones, with roughly 96% of them counted one time only. The ten largest clonotypes hold 1% to 1.5% of the sample. The material sequenced was naive CD4+ T cells sorted from blood. Sample cell subset or site, as interpreted from the label and publication: CD45RA+ positively selected. Every receptor here comes from a man aged 25 to 40 in good health.

The CDR3 DNA follows: TGTGCCAGCAGCTTGGGGGTGGGAGATGAGCAGTTCTTC. Its protein product is CASSLGVGDEQFF. The gene calls are TRBV5-4 and TRBJ2-1, with D possibly matching TRBD2 (5 bases). Germline V gene lookup returns CDR1 SGHNT and CDR2 YYREEE (reference sequence). This CDR3 has 13 amino acids. The V gene lost 0 bases and the J gene lost 8 bases, with 9 bases spanning the gap.

The rearrangement joins TRBV5-4 to TRBJ2-3; perhaps TRBD1 as D (6 bases). With 4 bases removed from V and 0 bases from J, the gap between germline ends came to 15 bases. CDR1 and CDR2 from the germline V gene are SGHNT and YYREEE (reference sequence). This CDR3 spans 16 amino acids. In nucleotides, the CDR3 is TGTGCCAGCAGCCGCGGACAGAAAACTAGCACAGATACGCAGTATTTT. As protein: CASSRGQKTSTDTQYF.

The chain joins TRBV13 to TRBJ2-4; TRBD1 aligns across 7 bases. V lost 0 bases to trimming and J lost 3 bases; unmatched junction nucleotides: 5. This CDR3 has 16 residues. CDR1 PRHDT and CDR2 FYEKMQ come from the germline V gene (reference sequence). The CDR3 DNA reads TGTGCCAGCAGCTTAGGTACAGGGGTTGACAAAAACATTCAGTACTTC. Its protein product is CASSLGTGVDKNIQYF.

The V gene is TRBV5-4, the J gene TRBJ2-7, with 8 nucleotides matching TRBD2. The CDR3 sequence is 16 residues long. Germline lookup yields CDR1 SGHNT and CDR2 YYREEE (reference sequence). V was clipped by 4 bases and J by 3 bases; unmatched bases: 12. The CDR3 DNA reads as TGTGCCAGCAGCACAACTAGCGGATCAACCCGCTACGAGCAGTACTTC. This encodes CASSTTSGSTRYEQYF.

The chain couples TRBV29-1 to TRBJ1-1; D is perhaps TRBD1 (5 bases). Trimming took off 7 bases at V and 6 bases at J, with 12 bases between the two ends. CDR3 length: 11 residues. Germline-derived CDR1 and CDR2 are SQVTM and ANQGSEA. CDR3 protein: CSAWGLSEAFF. The CDR3 DNA reads TGCAGCGCCTGGGGGTTATCTGAAGCTTTCTTT.

The rearrangement uses TRBV5-4 and TRBJ2-1; perhaps TRBD2 as D (5 bases). V lost 0 bases, J lost 13 bases, and 8 bases lay in between. Germline values: CDR1 SGHNT, CDR2 YYREEE (reference sequence). The CDR3 consists of 11 residues. In DNA form, the CDR3 reads TGTGCCAGCAGCTTGGTGCTAGCACAGTTCTTC. It translates to CASSLVLAQFF.

The J gene is TRBJ2-7, the V gene TRBV5-1; TRBD2 agrees at 7 bases. Trimming took 0 bases from V and 0 from J; bases not matched to a gene: 12. Germline CDR1 reads SGHRS; CDR2 reads YFSETQ. CDR3 length: 18 residues. CDR3 in amino acids: CASSLAEGSGRPSYEQYF. CDR3 sequence (DNA): TGCGCCAGCAGCTTGGCCGAGGGGTCCGGGAGGCCCTCCTACGAGCAGTACTTC.

CDR3 in DNA: TGTGCCACCAGCAGAGATCGGGGTGCCGGGACCGGGGAGCTGTTTTTT. Amino acid sequence: CATSRDRGAGTGELFF. This chain links TRBV15 with TRBJ2-2, with a tentative D call TRBD2 (5 bases). Trimming took off 0 bases at V and 5 bases at J, with 13 bases between the two ends. The CDR3 is 16 amino acids. Germline CDR1 and CDR2: LNHNV and YYDKDF (reference sequence).

This sequence joins TRBV29-1 and TRBJ2-7, with D uncertain. Trimming stripped 4 bases from V and 5 bases from J, with 9 bases between. This CDR3 spans 11 amino acids. Germline CDR1 is SQVTM and CDR2 is ANQGSEA. CDR3 DNA sequence: TGCAGCGTTGGTTGGTATAACGAGCAGTACTTC. As protein: CSVGWYNEQYF.

The CDR3: CASRRTGGGYGYTF. The CDR3 DNA sequence: TGTGCCAGCAGGCGAACAGGGGGCGGCTATGGCTACACCTTC. V gene TRBV11-2 combines with J gene TRBJ1-2; 9 bases line up with TRBD1. This CDR3 contains 14 residues. V gave up 6 bases and J gave up 4 bases; unmatched junction bases: 6. CDR1 and CDR2 from the germline V gene are SGHAT and FQNNGV. Variable domain in full (rest from reference TRBV11-2 and TRBJ1-2): EAGVAQSPRYKIIEKRQSVAFWCNPISGHATLYWYQQILGQGPKLLIQFQNNGVVDDSQLPKDRFSAERLKGVDSTLKIQPAKLEDSAVYLCASRRTGGGYGYTFGSGTRLTVV.

The J gene is TRBJ2-2, the V gene TRBV29-1; tentatively, D is TRBD1 (6 bases). V lost 4 bases, J lost 1 base, and 10 bases lay in between. CDR1 and CDR2 (germline): SQVTM, ANQGSEA. The CDR3 length is 14 residues. The CDR3 nucleotides read TGCAGCGTTGGTCGACAGGAGAACACCGGGGAGCTGTTTTTT. This gives the protein CSVGRQENTGELFF.

The chain has TRBV13 and TRBJ1-4, with TRBD1 matching 7 bases. V trimming: 5 bases; J trimming: 8 bases; junction bases outside the gene matches: 17. CDR1 is PRHDT, CDR2 FYEKMQ, per germline (reference sequence). This CDR3 region has 17 residues. This CDR3 reads CASSRRTGPEGGEKLFF. CDR3 DNA: TGTGCCAGCAGCCGACGGACAGGTCCCGAGGGAGGAGAAAAACTGTTTTTT.

V is TRBV6-1 and J is TRBJ2-7, with D possibly being TRBD1 or TRBD2 (6 bases each). The V end was cut by 3 bases, the J end by 5 bases, with 11 bases between. In germline, CDR1 is MNHNS, CDR2 SASEGT. This CDR3 has 13 amino acids. The CDR3 protein is CASSDRGLNEQYF. In DNA form, the CDR3 reads TGTGCCAGCAGTGACCGGGGGCTCAACGAGCAGTACTTC.

The rearrangement joins TRBV6-1 to TRBJ1-5; D call uncertain. The CDR3 covers 13 residues. Germline V gene lookup returns CDR1 MNHNS and CDR2 SASEGT. Trimming pared 10 bases from V and 3 bases from J, leaving 13 bases between. In DNA, the CDR3 is TGTGCCACAAGGGTGGAGCACAATCAGCCCCAGCATTTT. This codes for CATRVEHNQPQHF.

J is TRBJ1-1 and V is TRBV5-7, with 8 bases matching TRBD1. TRBV5-7 is an open reading frame, and its role is uncertain. The V and J ends lost 0 bases and 3 bases, in that order; junction bases with no gene match: 7. The CDR3 runs to 16 residues. CDR3 loop: CASSLDGRGLHTEAFF. The DNA of the CDR3 is TGTGCCAGCAGCTTGGACGGCAGGGGGCTTCACACTGAAGCTTTCTTT.

The chain links TRBV16 to TRBJ2-2; TRBD1 aligns across 7 bases. This CDR3 has 16 residues. Germline V gene data show CDR1 as KGHSY and CDR2 as FQNENV. The ends lost 1 base at V and 0 bases at J; junction bases unmatched: 2. CDR3 region: CASSQWDSPNTGELFF. The CDR3 nucleotides are TGTGCCAGCAGCCAATGGGACAGCCCGAACACCGGGGAGCTGTTTTTT. The full variable domain, its missing parts supplied by reference TRBV16 and TRBJ2-2, is GEEVAQTPKHLVRGEGQKAKLYCAPIKGHSYVFWYQQVLKNEFKFLISFQNENVFDETGMPKERFSAKCLPNSPCSLEIQATKLEDSAVYFCASSQWDSPNTGELFFGEGSRLTVL.

The rearrangement links TRBV7-6 to TRBJ1-3, with a weak D call TRBD1 (6 bases). The CDR3 is 15 amino acids. V lost 0 bases and J lost 2, with 8 bases in between. Germline V lookup: CDR1 SGHVS, CDR2 FNYEAQ. The CDR3 DNA sequence: TGTGCCAGCAGCTTAGCGTCAGGGGCTGGAAACACCATATATTTT. Translating gives CASSLASGAGNTIYF.

The chain recombines TRBV14 with TRBJ2-4, with TRBD2 as a possible D gene (5 bases). The CDR3 loop spans 17 amino acids. The germline gives CDR1 SGHDN, CDR2 FVKESK. Trimming shortened V by 4 bases and J by 2 bases, and 18 bases separated the two germline ends. Written as DNA, the CDR3 is TGTGCCAGCAGCCGACTCGCCAGGTCGGGAACCAAAAACATTCAGTACTTC. It encodes CASSRLARSGTKNIQYF.

The CDR3 coding sequence is TGTGCCAGCAGTTCCAGGACAGGGTTTCCCTACAATGAGCAGTTCTTC. Translated, it gives CASSSRTGFPYNEQFF. J is TRBJ2-1 and V is TRBV27, with 8 nucleotides matching TRBD1. The CDR3 totals 16 residues. J lost 2 bases, V lost 4 bases, and 7 bases had no gene match. Germline CDR1 MNHEY, CDR2 SMNVEV (reference sequence).

The V gene is TRBV11-2, the J gene TRBJ2-5; the match to TRBD1 covers 8 bases. The CDR3 spans 16 residues. After removal of 5 bases from V and 5 bases from J, the junction contained 13 bases not matched to a gene. Germline CDR1 is SGHAT and CDR2 is FQNNGV. The CDR3 spells CASSGRQGRRSETQYF. The CDR3 DNA is TGTGCCAGCAGCGGTAGACAGGGGCGGCGGTCGGAGACCCAGTACTTC.

This sequence joins TRBV29-1 and TRBJ2-2, with a possible D match to TRBD2 (6 bases). Germline loops: CDR1 SQVTM, CDR2 ANQGSEA. Trimming stripped 5 bases from V and 6 bases from J, with 16 bases between. This CDR3 is 14 amino acids long. The CDR3, as DNA: TGCAGCGTTCCCAGCGGAGGGCCAGCCGGGGAGCTGTTTTTT. It yields the protein CSVPSGGPAGELFF.